Each of the 10 T cell receptor beta chains below was sequenced from the same sample in a study of blood T cell repertoires in COVID-19. This table comes from immunoSEQ multiplex PCR, and its TCRdb copy is limited to in-frame clones, with some not included. The sample records 200,000 to 300,000 clones, 81% being singletons. Sequencing was performed on peripheral blood. The receptors originated from a woman aged 80 or over with COVID-19, enrolled during active disease.

This clone has only a few counts. This chain joins TRBV24-1 and TRBJ1-4; 9 nucleotides line up with TRBD1. CDR1 is KGHDR and CDR2 is SFDVKD in the germline V gene. The CDR3 loop spans 14 amino acids. The V and J ends lost 5 bases and 8 bases, in that order; junction bases with no gene match: 5. The CDR3 bases are TGTGCCACCAGTGCGACAGGGGGAGGCGAAAAACTGTTTTTT. Encoded protein: CATSATGGGEKLFF.

The rearrangement joins TRBV30 to TRBJ1-1, with D maybe TRBD1 (6 bases). The germline V gene encodes CDR1 GTSNPN and CDR2 SVGIG (reference sequence). The CDR3 is 13 residues long. V lost 3 bases to trimming and J lost 3 bases, with 11 bases between them. DNA for the CDR3: TGTGCCTGGAGAGACAGGCCGGACACTGAAGCTTTCTTT. Translated: CAWRDRPDTEAFF.

The chain employs TRBV9 and TRBJ1-1, with 7 bases fitting TRBD1. This CDR3 is built from 14 residues. V lost 2 bases to trimming and J lost 1 base; unmatched junction nucleotides: 2. The germline gives CDR1 SGDLS, CDR2 YYNGEE. CDR3 region: CASSVTGTNTEAFF. As DNA, the CDR3 is TGTGCCAGCAGCGTGACAGGGACGAACACTGAAGCTTTCTTT. Combining the CDR3 with reference TRBV9 and TRBJ1-1 gives the whole variable domain DSGVTQTPKHLITATGQRVTLRCSPRSGDLSVYWYQQSLDQGLQFLIQYYNGEERAKGNILERFSAQQFPDLHSELNLSSLELGDSALYFCASSVTGTNTEAFFGQGTRLTVV.

The chain has TRBV6-2 or TRBV6-3 and TRBJ2-2; 8 nucleotides agree with TRBD1. V shed 6 bases and J 7 bases; nucleotides not matched to a gene: 7. The germline gives CDR1 MNHEY, CDR2 SVGEGT. The CDR3 loop spans 14 amino acids. The CDR3 DNA follows: TGTGCCAGCAGCACGACAGGGGATGTCGGGGAGCTGTTTTTT. Translation: CASSTTGDVGELFF.

The chain joins TRBV6-5 to TRBJ1-1; tentatively, D is TRBD1 (5 bases). Deletions cut 6 bases from V and 5 bases from J, with 16 bases between. The length of the CDR3 is 14 residues. Germline values: CDR1 MNHEY, CDR2 SVGAGI. The CDR3 reads CASRLRGWETEAFF. CDR3 nucleotides: TGTGCCAGCAGGCTAAGGGGATGGGAAACTGAAGCTTTCTTT.

The genes are TRBV6-5 and TRBJ2-6; 7 bases are shared with TRBD2. After removal of 4 bases from V and 0 bases from J, the junction contained 3 bases not matched to a gene. CDR3 length: 16 amino acids. The germline gives CDR1 MNHEY, CDR2 SVGAGI. This chain's CDR3 is CASSLGLSSGANVLTF. The CDR3 nucleotides are TGTGCCAGCAGTTTGGGACTATCCTCTGGGGCCAACGTCCTGACTTTC.

Only one count was recorded for this clone. This sample includes further DNA sequences coding for the same CDR3. The rearrangement uses TRBV6-5 and TRBJ1-2, with 7 positions matching TRBD1. The length of the CDR3 is 15 residues. V gave up 0 bases and J gave up 3 bases; unmatched junction bases: 4. Germline assignment: CDR1 MNHEY and CDR2 SVGAGI. In DNA form, the CDR3 reads TGTGCCAGCAGTTACTCAGGCAGGGGGGACTATGGCTACACCTTC. This sequence encodes CASSYSGRGDYGYTF.

This clone was detected a few times. The rearrangement links TRBV7-2 to TRBJ2-1; D unresolved. With 0 bases removed from V and 6 bases from J, the gap between germline ends came to 12 bases. CDR1 SGHTA and CDR2 FQGNSA come from the germline V gene. This CDR3 spans 15 amino acids. The CDR3 bases are TGTGCCAGCAGCTTAGCTGGGCCCCCTTCCAATGAGCAGTTCTTC. Translation: CASSLAGPPSNEQFF.

The rearrangement joins TRBV19 to TRBJ2-7, with 7 bases lining up with TRBD1. Germline trimming cut 10 bases from V and 1 base from J; bases unmatched to any gene: 4. Germline-derived CDR1 and CDR2 are LNHDA and SQIVND (reference sequence). This CDR3 is built from 12 residues. This CDR3 reads CATRDRSYEQYF. CDR3 coding DNA: TGTGCCACTAGGGACAGATCCTACGAGCAGTACTTC.

For this clone: Other DNA sequences in this sample translate to the same CDR3. V and J are TRBV13 and TRBJ1-5; D not resolved. CDR3 size: 13 residues. Trimming left V 2 bases short and J 0 bases short, with 2 bases between. From germline, CDR1 is PRHDT and CDR2 FYEKMQ (reference sequence). CDR3 coding DNA: TGTGCCAGCAGCTTATATAGCAATCAGCCCCAGCATTTT. Amino acid sequence: CASSLYSNQPQHF.